This T cell receptor beta chain was observed in a study of technical replicates of blood from a handful of donors (TCRdb year 2017). Deletion took 3 bases off V and 3 bases off J, with a span of 13 bases between the germline ends. CDR1 and CDR2 are drawn from the germline V gene (reference sequence): SGHNT, YYREEE. Taken from cysteine to phenylalanine, the CDR3 has 16 residues. Of all the DNA, just the CDR3 is kept, 48 bases in frame from base 1. The library was obtained by the immunoSEQ multiplex PCR assay. In TCRdb, the immuneACCESS table is reduced to in-frame sequences with V and J assigned. These tables do not hold every clone; where another copy was compared, an unresolved V gene accounts for under half, and the others remain unexplained. Present in this sample are about 93,000 clones, around 95% of which were seen just once. Roughly 0.28% of the sample is taken by the ten largest. Note on this clone: Its antigen remains undetermined. Nothing much larger sits one base from this clone, and base qualities are not available.

The chain joins TRBV5-4 to TRBJ2-6; the D gene is perhaps TRBD2, from 7 matching bases. This TCR was recovered from a human donor in good health. Sequences were obtained from T cells isolated from PBMCs. At the DNA level, the sequence is TGTGCCAGCAGCTCCGGCGGGGGCCGTGGGGCCAACGTCCTGACTTTC. This codes for CASSSGGGRGANVLTF. The reference TRBV5-4 and TRBJ2-6 proteins fill in what lies around the CDR3, so the full variable domain reads ETGVTQSPTHLIKTRGQQVTLRCSSQSGHNTVSWYQQALGQGPQFIFQYYREEENGRGNFPPRFSGLQFPNYSSELNVNALELDDSALYLCASSSGGGRGANVLTFGAGSRLTVL.